These 9 T cell receptor beta chains came from one sample sequenced in a study of blood T cell repertoires in COVID-19. Produced via immunoSEQ multiplex PCR; TCRdb's table is partial and in-frame only. The sample holds about 180,000 clones, about 84% seen once. Sequencing was done on a sample of PBMCs or T cells enriched from blood (not recorded which). These receptors all come from a woman between 25 and 40 years old who had recovered from COVID-19.

The genes are TRBV19 and TRBJ1-6, with TRBD1 identical over 10 bases. The CDR3 length is 15 residues. J was trimmed by 7 bases and V by 2 bases; bases with no gene match: 2. Per the germline V gene, CDR1 is LNHDA and CDR2 is SQIVND (reference sequence). CDR3 residues: CASSITGQGNSPLHF. The CDR3 nucleotides read TGTGCCAGTAGTATAACGGGACAGGGGAATTCACCCCTCCACTTT.

The chain recombines TRBV11-2 with TRBJ1-4; 7 bases fit TRBD1. CDR1 is SGHAT, CDR2 FQNNGV, per germline. Trimming at V came to 5 bases and at J to 8 bases, leaving 8 bases not matched to a gene. The CDR3 has 14 residues. This CDR3 reads CASSQRQGTEKLFF. CDR3 in DNA: TGTGCCAGCAGCCAACGACAGGGCACGGAAAAACTGTTTTTT.

V gene TRBV6-5 combines with J gene TRBJ2-7; possible D gene TRBD2, 6 bases. Between the trimmed V and J ends, which lost 8 bases and 1 base, there was a span of 12 bases. The CDR3 loop spans 13 amino acids. Germline lookup yields CDR1 MNHEY and CDR2 SVGAGI. In nucleotides, the CDR3 is TGTGCCAGCCGCCGGCGGGGTTCCTACGAGCAGTACTTC. Translating gives CASRRRGSYEQYF.

This clone has a count of ten or more. This sequence joins TRBV20-1 and TRBJ2-7; 7 bases line up with TRBD1. Unmatched junction bases numbered 0, after V lost 4 bases and J lost 3 bases. CDR3 length: 11 amino acids. CDR1 is DFQATT and CDR2 is SNEGSKA in the germline V gene (reference sequence). CDR3: CSATGGYEQYF. CDR3 nucleotide sequence: TGCAGTGCTACAGGGGGCTACGAGCAGTACTTC.

The chain combines TRBV5-1 with TRBJ2-1, with 7 bases matching TRBD2. Trimming cost V 0 bases and J 9 bases; bases outside gene matches: 6. The CDR3 has 14 residues. The germline V gene encodes CDR1 SGHRS and CDR2 YFSETQ. DNA of the CDR3: TGCGCCAGCAGCTTGGCCGGGGAGGGAGGTGAGCAGTTCTTC. This gives the protein CASSLAGEGGEQFF.

The count of this clone is one. The rearrangement joins TRBV10-3 to TRBJ2-7; 8 nucleotides line up with TRBD1. Losses at the gene ends were 3 bases for V and 7 bases for J; bases not matched to a gene: 8. This CDR3 has 14 amino acids. Germline CDR1 is ENHRY and CDR2 is SYGVKD. The CDR3 loop is CAISDRTGLGEQYF. The CDR3 DNA is TGTGCCATCAGTGACCGGACAGGGTTAGGGGAGCAGTACTTC.

The chain is built from TRBV27 and TRBJ2-1; 12 bases map to TRBD2. Germline loops: CDR1 MNHEY, CDR2 SMNVEV (reference sequence). V lost 7 bases to trimming and J lost 9 bases; unmatched junction nucleotides: 7. The CDR3 has 14 amino acids. CDR3 DNA sequence: TGTGCCAGCACCACCGGACTAGCGGGAACTGAGCAGTTCTTC. Translated: CASTTGLAGTEQFF.

CDR3 in DNA: TGTGCCAGCAGCCTGACAGGGGGGAAAAACTACGAGCAGTACTTC. Encoded protein: CASSLTGGKNYEQYF. This chain connects TRBV2 to TRBJ2-7, with TRBD1 matching 9 bases. The CDR3 sequence is 15 residues long. V lost 6 bases to trimming and J lost 3 bases; unmatched junction nucleotides: 9. Germline values: CDR1 SNHLY, CDR2 FYNNEI. Together with reference TRBV2 and TRBJ2-7, the CDR3 gives the full variable domain: EPEVTQTPSHQVTQMGQEVILRCVPISNHLYFYWYRQILGQKVEFLVSFYNNEISEKSEIFDDQFSVERPDGSNFTLKIRSTKLEDSAMYFCASSLTGGKNYEQYFGPGTRLTVT.

The V call is TRBV18, the J call TRBJ2-1, with 8 bases identical to TRBD2. CDR1 and CDR2 from the germline V gene are KGHSH and LQKENI. The CDR3 length is 14 residues. The ends lost 4 bases at V and 7 bases at J; junction bases unmatched: 6. The DNA of the CDR3 is TGTGCCAGCTCACTACTCCGGGGGGGGAATGAGCAGTTCTTC. This codes for CASSLLRGGNEQFF.